This TCR beta chain derives from a study of T cell repertoires in cytomegalovirus infection. Study-level information: Public TCR beta signatures were indicative of both CMV infection and a matching HLA type.

Comment on this clonotype: Its antigen is as yet unknown.

The CDR3 is 13 amino acids. V was shortened by 8 bases and J by 2 bases, with 12 bases between the two germline ends. Germline assignment: CDR1 MDHEN and CDR2 SYDVKM. MiXCR, run by TCRdb on the reads, gives a single entry per CDR3 protein. The sample shows approximately 700,000 distinct CDR3 sequences, roughly a third of them seen only once. Study results and limitations: Cumulative frequency (of public TCR beta family members) identified carriers of CMV plus the relevant HLA. CMV-specific HLA-C-restricted TCR beta clonotypes dominated the ex vivo response.

This TCR was recovered from a human donor in good health (CMV status not recorded). Some clones in this sample may be carry-over from other donors' samples. The sample comprised PBMCs. The chain uses TRBV28 and TRBJ1-2; a weak D match, TRBD1 (6 bases). CDR3 sequence: CASAGTLNYGYTF. The DNA for the CDR3 is TGTGCCAGCGCCGGGACATTGAACTATGGCTACACCTTC.